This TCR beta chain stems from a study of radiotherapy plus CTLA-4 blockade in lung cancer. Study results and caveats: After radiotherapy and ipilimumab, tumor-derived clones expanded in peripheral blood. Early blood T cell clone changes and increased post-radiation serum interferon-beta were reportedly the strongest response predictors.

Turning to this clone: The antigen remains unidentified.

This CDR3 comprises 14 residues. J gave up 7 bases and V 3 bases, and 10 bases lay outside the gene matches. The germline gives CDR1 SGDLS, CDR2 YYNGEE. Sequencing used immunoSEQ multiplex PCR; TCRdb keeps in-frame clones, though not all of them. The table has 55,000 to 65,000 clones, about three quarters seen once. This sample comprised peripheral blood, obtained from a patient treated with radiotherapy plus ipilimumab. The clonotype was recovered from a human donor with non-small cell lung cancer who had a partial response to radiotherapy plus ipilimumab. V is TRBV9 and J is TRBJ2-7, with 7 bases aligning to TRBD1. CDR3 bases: TGTGCCAGCAGCGCCGGACAGGTATTAAGTGAGCAGTACTTC. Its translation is CASSAGQVLSEQYF. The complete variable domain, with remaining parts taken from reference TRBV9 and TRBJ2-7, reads DSGVTQTPKHLITATGQRVTLRCSPRSGDLSVYWYQQSLDQGLQFLIQYYNGEERAKGNILERFSAQQFPDLHSELNLSSLELGDSALYFCASSAGQVLSEQYFGPGTRLTVT.